One sample yielded the 23 T cell receptor beta chains listed below, sequenced in a study of cytomegalovirus exposure and HLA in healthy donors. It was with 60 Vbeta and 13 Jbeta primers that the PCR ran. Some clones are missing from TCRdb's copy, which holds only in-frame ones; the method was immunoSEQ multiplex PCR. This sample's table reports 150,000 to 200,000 clones. Sequencing was carried out using PBMCs. All receptors derive from a man between 25 and 39 years old in good health and CMV-seronegative.

The chain links TRBV5-4 to TRBJ2-4; D is uncertain. CDR1 and CDR2 from the germline V gene are SGHNT and YYREEE (reference sequence). With 1 base removed from V and 0 bases from J, the gap between germline ends came to 5 bases. The CDR3 consists of 14 residues. CDR3 sequence reads: CASSLTGAKNIQYF. The CDR3 coding sequence is TGTGCCAGCAGCTTGACCGGAGCCAAAAACATTCAGTACTTC.

The V gene is TRBV28, the J gene TRBJ1-1, with 7 bases identical to TRBD1. The CDR3 runs to 13 residues. Germline V lookup: CDR1 MDHEN, CDR2 SYDVKM. V dropped 6 bases and J dropped 7; count of bases not matched to a gene: 8. The CDR3 here is CASSPRQGSEAFF. The CDR3 DNA is TGTGCCAGCAGCCCCCGACAGGGAAGTGAAGCTTTCTTT.

The chain employs TRBV5-1 and TRBJ2-7; tentatively, D is TRBD1 (5 bases). The CDR3 consists of 13 residues. Germline V lookup: CDR1 SGHRS, CDR2 YFSETQ. The germline V and J ends were trimmed by 5 bases and 2 bases, with 11 bases remaining between them. CDR3 protein: CASSRDRAYEQYF. The CDR3 DNA is TGCGCCAGCAGTCGAGACAGAGCCTACGAGCAGTACTTC.

The CDR3 bases are TGTGCCAGCAGCCCGGGACAGGGTTATGGAAACACCATATATTTT. Its protein product is CASSPGQGYGNTIYF. V gene TRBV7-9 combines with J gene TRBJ1-3; 9 bases align to TRBD1. The CDR3 length is 15 residues. Germline CDR1 SEHNR, CDR2 FQNEAQ (reference sequence). V gave up 5 bases and J gave up 3 bases; unmatched junction bases: 5.

The chain uses TRBV6-1 and TRBJ2-7; 8 positions agree with TRBD2. Germline assignment: CDR1 MNHNS and CDR2 SASEGT. The CDR3 is 14 residues long. J gave up 0 bases and V 8 bases, and 6 bases lay outside the gene matches. The CDR3 here is CASVFLAGSYEQYF. The DNA for the CDR3 is TGTGCCAGCGTCTTCCTAGCGGGCTCCTACGAGCAGTACTTC.

This chain's CDR3 is CASSYTTQGGYGYTF. CDR3 nucleotides: TGTGCCAGCAGCTATACGACACAGGGGGGCTATGGCTACACCTTC. V gene TRBV11-2 combines with J gene TRBJ1-2, with TRBD1 identical over 8 bases. Germline V gene data show CDR1 as SGHAT and CDR2 as FQNNGV. After removal of 4 bases from V and 4 bases from J, the junction contained 8 bases not matched to a gene. The CDR3 contains 15 residues.

Note on this clone: An end of the junction differs from the germline gene, which may be a read error. This chain connects TRBV5-1 to TRBJ2-2, with 9 bases fitting TRBD2. CDR3 length: 15 amino acids. CDR1 and CDR2 (germline): SGHRS, YFSETQ. The CDR3 loop reads CASSPGTSRTGGLFF. The CDR3 nucleotides are TGCGCCAGCAGCCCTGGGACTAGCCGCACCGGGGGGCTGTTTTTT.

This chain uses TRBV30 with TRBJ2-4, with TRBD2 identical over 7 bases. The CDR3 length is 13 residues. V shed 2 bases and J 5 bases; nucleotides not matched to a gene: 3. Germline-derived CDR1 and CDR2 are GTSNPN and SVGIG (reference sequence). CDR3 nucleotides: TGTGCCTGGAGTAGGGGACTACAAAACATTCAGTACTTC. This gives the protein CAWSRGLQNIQYF.

The rearrangement uses TRBV9 and TRBJ2-1; 10 nucleotides agree with TRBD2. Germline CDR1 and CDR2: SGDLS and YYNGEE. V shed 3 bases and J 4 bases; nucleotides not matched to a gene: 4. CDR3 length: 15 amino acids. The CDR3 coding sequence is TGTGCCAGCAGCGCCACTAGCGGGGAGTACAATGAGCAGTTCTTC. Translation gives CASSATSGEYNEQFF. Together with reference TRBV9 and TRBJ2-1, the CDR3 gives the full variable domain: DSGVTQTPKHLITATGQRVTLRCSPRSGDLSVYWYQQSLDQGLQFLIQYYNGEERAKGNILERFSAQQFPDLHSELNLSSLELGDSALYFCASSATSGEYNEQFFGPGTRLTVL.

On this clone itself: Germline is not matched at one junction end, which may reflect a read error. This same CDR3 is encoded by further DNA sequences in the sample. The chain uses TRBV9 and TRBJ1-1; D is undetermined. The CDR3 spans 12 residues. CDR1 and CDR2 from the germline V gene are SGDLS and YYNGEE. This chain's CDR3 is CASSVGASEAFF. The CDR3 DNA is TGTGCCAGCAGCGTAGGCGCCTCCGAAGCCTTCTTT. The entire variable domain, with the rest obtained from reference TRBV9 and TRBJ1-1, is as follows: DSGVTQTPKHLITATGQRVTLRCSPRSGDLSVYWYQQSLDQGLQFLIQYYNGEERAKGNILERFSAQQFPDLHSELNLSSLELGDSALYFCASSVGASEAFFGQGTRLTVV.

V usage is TRBV19 and J usage is TRBJ2-7, with 9 positions matching TRBD2. V trimming: 5 bases; J trimming: 0 bases; junction bases outside the gene matches: 8. The germline gives CDR1 LNHDA, CDR2 SQIVND (reference sequence). This CDR3 comprises 16 residues. The CDR3 DNA follows: TGTGCCAGTAGTCGAGGGACTAGCCGATCCTCCTACGAGCAGTACTTC. Its translation is CASSRGTSRSSYEQYF.

The genes are TRBV19 and TRBJ1-2, with D uncertain. This CDR3 has 13 amino acids. The germline gives CDR1 LNHDA, CDR2 SQIVND (reference sequence). V lost 8 bases and J 5 bases, leaving 15 bases between the germline ends. CDR3 amino acids: CASFFQRGYGYTF. The CDR3 coding sequence is TGTGCCAGTTTTTTTCAGCGTGGGTATGGCTACACCTTC.

The chain recombines TRBV5-4 with TRBJ2-7, with TRBD1 matching over 7 bases. The V and J ends lost 4 bases and 2 bases, in that order; junction bases with no gene match: 12. This CDR3 is 16 amino acids long. Germline CDR1 is SGHNT and CDR2 is YYREEE (reference sequence). The CDR3 spells CASSPGRTGETYEQYF. CDR3 nucleotide sequence: TGTGCCAGCAGCCCGGGCCGGACAGGAGAAACCTACGAGCAGTACTTC.

This CDR3 reads CASSRGLAGVRTNIQYF. The CDR3 bases are TGTGCCAGCAGCCGTGGACTAGCGGGAGTGAGGACAAACATTCAGTACTTC. This sequence joins TRBV7-2 and TRBJ2-4; 13 positions match TRBD2. The V and J ends lost 5 bases and 6 bases, in that order; junction bases with no gene match: 10. The CDR3 is made up of 17 amino acids. Germline V CDR1 and CDR2: SGHTA, FQGNSA.

The rearrangement joins TRBV7-6 to TRBJ2-7; 12 nucleotides match TRBD2. V lost 5 bases, J lost 3 bases, and 5 bases stayed unmatched. The CDR3 has 15 amino acids. Germline V lookup: CDR1 SGHVS, CDR2 FNYEAQ. The CDR3 reads CASSLGLAGNYEQYF. The CDR3 bases are TGTGCCAGCAGCCTAGGACTAGCGGGGAACTACGAGCAGTACTTC.

The chain carries TRBV27 and TRBJ2-7; no reliable D call. Trimming took off 3 bases at V and 2 bases at J, with 8 bases between the two ends. The CDR3 runs 13 residues. In germline, CDR1 is MNHEY, CDR2 SMNVEV (reference sequence). The CDR3 DNA follows: TGTGCCAGCAGTTTCGATGGCCCCTACGAGCAGTACTTC. It codes for CASSFDGPYEQYF.

This chain uses TRBV5-1 with TRBJ2-7; TRBD1 matches 8 bases. The V segment lost 0 bases and the J segment 3 bases; nucleotides outside the gene matches: 5. The germline V gene has CDR1 SGHRS and CDR2 YFSETQ. There are 15 residues in the CDR3. The CDR3: CASSLGAGGSYEQYF. For the CDR3, the DNA is TGCGCCAGCAGCTTGGGAGCAGGGGGCAGCTACGAGCAGTACTTC.

The V gene is TRBV20-1, the J gene TRBJ1-5; 7 nucleotides align to TRBD1. The germline gives CDR1 DFQATT, CDR2 SNEGSKA (reference sequence). The CDR3 spans 11 residues. The CDR3 here is CRHRGSQPQHF. The DNA of the CDR3 is TGCAGACACAGGGGCAGTCAGCCCCAGCATTTT.

The chain couples TRBV11-3 to TRBJ2-5; tentatively, D is TRBD1 (7 bases). From germline, CDR1 is SGHNT and CDR2 YENEEA. This CDR3 contains 17 residues. The V gene lost 1 base and the J gene lost 4 bases, with 19 bases spanning the gap. This CDR3 reads CASSLGGGGSVLETQYF. CDR3 nucleotides: TGTGCCAGCAGCTTAGGTGGAGGGGGCTCCGTATTAGAGACCCAGTACTTC.

This rearrangement joins TRBV19 to TRBJ1-1; D is perhaps TRBD1 (5 bases). Germline V lookup: CDR1 LNHDA, CDR2 SQIVND (reference sequence). V shed 4 bases and J shed 0 bases, with 9 bases lying between them. The CDR3 is 14 residues long. CDR3 coding DNA: TGTGCCAGTAGTAGTAACAGGCTGAACACTGAAGCTTTCTTT. Translated, it gives CASSSNRLNTEAFF.

This rearrangement joins TRBV4-3 to TRBJ1-2; D possibly corresponds to TRBD1 (5 bases). Germline V lookup: CDR1 LGHNA, CDR2 YSLEER. This CDR3 has 15 residues. Trimming shortened V by 5 bases and J by 3 bases, and 16 bases separated the two germline ends. The CDR3 here is CASSTRVGADYGYTF. The CDR3 coding sequence is TGCGCCAGCAGCACCCGGGTTGGGGCAGACTATGGCTACACCTTC.

To note about this clone: The sample has other DNA sequences that encode this CDR3 too. V and J are TRBV5-1 and TRBJ2-3; 7 bases fit TRBD1. Germline V gives CDR1 SGHRS, CDR2 YFSETQ. V lost 5 bases, J lost 0 bases, and 6 bases stayed unmatched. The CDR3 has 15 amino acids. The chain's CDR3 is CASSWGQTSTDTQYF. In nucleotides, the CDR3 is TGCGCCAGCAGTTGGGGACAGACTAGCACAGATACGCAGTATTTT. Supplemented by reference TRBV5-1 and TRBJ2-3, the full variable domain reads KAGVTQTPRYLIKTRGQQVTLSCSPISGHRSVSWYQQTPGQGLQFLFEYFSETQRNKGNFPGRFSGRQFSNSRSEMNVSTLELGDSALYLCASSWGQTSTDTQYFGPGTRLTVL.

The chain joins TRBV5-4 to TRBJ2-7, with D maybe TRBD2 (6 bases). Germline V CDR1 and CDR2: SGHNT, YYREEE (reference sequence). This CDR3 spans 12 amino acids. V lost 5 bases, J lost 8 bases, and 14 bases lay in between. CDR3 amino acids: CASRSMGGKQYF. The CDR3 DNA follows: TGTGCCAGCAGATCCATGGGAGGAAAGCAGTACTTC.